The present TCR beta chain was sequenced within a study of B cell selection in AIRE deficiency. Whole-study results and caveats: TCRbeta-only data showed 36.6% of shared healthy Treg sequences in healthy Tconv. Only 9.3% of approximately 3,700 shared Treg sequences were patient-specific; roughly 30% healthy-specific. Shared Treg sequences had shorter CDR3s, biased toward rearrangements with few non-templated insertions.

V was pared by 3 bases and J by 5 bases, with 13 bases between. CDR3 length: 15 residues. Germline loops: CDR1 MDHEN, CDR2 SYDVKM. Regulatory T cells were sorted as CD4+CD25hiCD127low/negative cells. TCRdb's copy holds only in-frame clones and misses some; the assay was immunoSEQ multiplex PCR. The repertoire consists of about 2,900 clones, with 60% to 85% occurring once and the leading ten covering about 3.6%. In the case of this clone: The antigen remains unidentified.

The material sequenced was Tregs sorted from PBMCs. This TCR was recovered from a human donor with AIRE deficiency. V usage is TRBV28 and J usage is TRBJ2-2; D is perhaps TRBD2 (6 bases). As DNA, the CDR3 is TGTGCCAGCAGTTTGGGCGGGGAGAGGACCGGGGAGCTGTTTTTT. It specifies CASSLGGERTGELFF. Supplemented by reference TRBV28 and TRBJ2-2, the full variable domain reads DVKVTQSSRYLVKRTGEKVFLECVQDMDHENMFWYRQDPGLGLRLIYFSYDVKMKEKGDIPEGYSVSREKKERFSLILESASTNQTSMYLCASSLGGERTGELFFGEGSRLTVL.